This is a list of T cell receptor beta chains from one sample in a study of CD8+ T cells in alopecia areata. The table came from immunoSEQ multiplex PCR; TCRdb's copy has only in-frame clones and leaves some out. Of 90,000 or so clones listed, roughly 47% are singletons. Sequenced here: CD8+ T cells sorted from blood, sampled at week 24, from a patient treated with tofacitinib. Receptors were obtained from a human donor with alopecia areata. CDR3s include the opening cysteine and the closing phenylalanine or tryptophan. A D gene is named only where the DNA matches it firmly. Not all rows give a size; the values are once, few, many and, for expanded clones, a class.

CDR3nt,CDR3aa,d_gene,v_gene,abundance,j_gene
TGTGCCAGCACCGCCTTCCTCCAGGGTGGCTTTAACGAGCAGTACTTC,CASTAFLQGGFNEQYF,-,TRBV2,once,TRBJ2-7
TGTGCCACCAGCAGAGCGGGTTACGAGCAGTACTTC,CATSRAGYEQYF,-,TRBV15,-,TRBJ2-7
TGTGCCAGCAGCTTAGTGCACCAGGCTGGCTACACCTTC,CASSLVHQAGYTF,-,TRBV7-8,-,TRBJ1-2
TGCGCCAGCAGCCAAGGCGGCTACGAGCAGTACTTC,CASSQGGYEQYF,-,TRBV4-1,-,TRBJ2-7
TGTGCCTGGAGTTCATCCCCTAAGGCACCTACTTACGAGCAGTACTTC,CAWSSSPKAPTYEQYF,-,TRBV30,-,TRBJ2-7
TGTGCCAGCAGCCTCTTGGTGAGGGCGGAGCTGTTTTTT,CASSLLVRAELFF,-,TRBV4-2,-,TRBJ2-2
TGTGCCACCAGCAGACAGGGGGATCGCTACGAGCAGTACTTC,CATSRQGDRYEQYF,TRBD1,TRBV15,-,TRBJ2-7
TGCAGCGGGGTTGTGGGTGGCGAGCAGTACTTC,CSGVVGGEQYF,-,TRBV29-1,-,TRBJ2-7
TGCGCCAGCAGCCAAGGACAGGGACAGGCGTACTCCTACGAGCAGTACTTC,CASSQGQGQAYSYEQYF,TRBD1,TRBV4-3,few,TRBJ2-7
TGTGCCACCAGCAGTCGGCCCAGCACAGATACGCAGTATTTT,CATSSRPSTDTQYF,-,TRBV15,once,TRBJ2-3
TGCAGCACCCTCGGGGGGGGCCTTCGGAACAATGAGCAGTTCTTC,CSTLGGGLRNNEQFF,TRBD2,TRBV29-1,-,TRBJ2-1
TGTGCCAGCAGTTCTTCCCGGGACAGGGGTGACTCTTTCGAGCAGTACTTC,CASSSSRDRGDSFEQYF,TRBD1,TRBV2,few,TRBJ2-7
TGTGCCCTGGGGCTTGCAGCTTTCTTT,CALGLAAFF,-,TRBV30,-,TRBJ1-1
TGTGCCATCAGTCGGACGGATAGCAATCAGCCCCAGCATTTT,CAISRTDSNQPQHF,-,TRBV10-3,-,TRBJ1-5
TGTGCCAGCAGTTTAGGGACAGGGTCAAACGAGCAGTACTTC,CASSLGTGSNEQYF,TRBD1,TRBV25-1,-,TRBJ2-7
TGTGCCAGCAGTGACGTCGGGACAGGGGAACGTTACGAGCAGTACTTC,CASSDVGTGERYEQYF,TRBD1,TRBV25-1,-,TRBJ2-7
TGTGCCAACAAGCGTAGACAGGGAGGAAGGGACTACACCTTC,CANKRRQGGRDYTF,TRBD1,TRBV6-5,-,TRBJ1-2
TGTGCCAGCAGTGAAGGAGTGGGGGGGCAACCCTACAATGAGCAGTTCTTC,CASSEGVGGQPYNEQFF,-,TRBV6-1,-,TRBJ2-1
TGTGCCAGCAGCTTAGTAATGGGACAGCCCTACGAGCAGTACTTC,CASSLVMGQPYEQYF,TRBD1,TRBV7-8,-,TRBJ2-7
TGTGCCAGCAGCTTGACAGGGTATGGGGGCAATCAGCCCCAGCATTTT,CASSLTGYGGNQPQHF,TRBD1,TRBV25-1,-,TRBJ1-5
TGTGCCAGCAGTTCGATGGCAGGAGTCCCCGATACGCAGTATTTT,CASSSMAGVPDTQYF,-,TRBV27,-,TRBJ2-3
TGCAGCGTTGTTGACCCGGGACAGCCTTACAATGAGCAGTTCTTC,CSVVDPGQPYNEQFF,TRBD1,TRBV29-1,few,TRBJ2-1
TGTGCCAGCAGCTTATTTCCCCGGGGCCAAGAGACCCAGTACTTC,CASSLFPRGQETQYF,-,TRBV7-9,few,TRBJ2-5
TGTGCCAGCAGTTATACGGGGTACACTGAAGCTTTCTTT,CASSYTGYTEAFF,-,TRBV6-5,-,TRBJ1-1
TGTGCCAGCAGTTTATCAGGGAGCTCCTACGAGCAGTACTTC,CASSLSGSSYEQYF,-,TRBV28,-,TRBJ2-7
TGTGCCAGCAGAGCCGGGGGTCAGCCCCAGCATTTT,CASRAGGQPQHF,-,TRBV6-5,-,TRBJ1-5
TGTGCCAGCAGCGTAGAGGGGGGCCAAGAGACCCAGTACTTC,CASSVEGGQETQYF,-,TRBV9,-,TRBJ2-5
TGTGCCAGCAGCCAAGAAGTGATAGCGGGAGGGCCCTCCAGGGAGACCCAGTACTTC,CASSQEVIAGGPSRETQYF,TRBD2,TRBV4-2,-,TRBJ2-5
TGCAGCGTTGAAGACAGGACAGGTTCTGGGGCCAACGTCCTGACTTTC,CSVEDRTGSGANVLTF,TRBD1,TRBV29-1,few,TRBJ2-6
TGTGCTAGTGGCCTCGGACTAGCGGGAGGGCGTCCGTACACCGGGGAGCTGTTTTTT,CASGLGLAGGRPYTGELFF,TRBD2,TRBV12-5,-,TRBJ2-2
TGCGCCAGCAGCCCAAGACAGGGGATCGACTATGGCTACACCTTC,CASSPRQGIDYGYTF,TRBD1,TRBV4-1,few,TRBJ1-2
TGTGCCAGCAAGCCGTGGGGAGGTGACAATGAGCAGTTCTTC,CASKPWGGDNEQFF,-,TRBV6-5,many,TRBJ2-1
TGTGCCACCAGCACAACCGCGGGTCAGCCCCAGCATTTT,CATSTTAGQPQHF,-,TRBV15,-,TRBJ1-5
TGTGCCAGCAGTCGGGTAGGCAGGACGGCTGGCTACACCTTC,CASSRVGRTAGYTF,-,TRBV6-1,few,TRBJ1-2
TGTGCCAGTAGTATTCAATGGGCCACCAATCAGCCCCAGCATTTT,CASSIQWATNQPQHF,-,TRBV19,-,TRBJ1-5
TGTGCCAGCACCGCTATCCCGGTCGGAGATACGCAGTATTTT,CASTAIPVGDTQYF,-,TRBV7-8,few,TRBJ2-3
TGTGCCAGCAGTTTACGGGACAGGAACATTGATACGCAGTATTTT,CASSLRDRNIDTQYF,TRBD1,TRBV27,few,TRBJ2-3
TGTGCCTGGAATCCAAGACCCCTCACCGGGGAGCTGTTTTTT,CAWNPRPLTGELFF,-,TRBV30,-,TRBJ2-2
TGTGCCAGCAGCCCGGAATCCGGGACAGGGGAAGACACAGATACGCAGTATTTT,CASSPESGTGEDTDTQYF,TRBD1,TRBV14,-,TRBJ2-3
TGCAGCGTTGTTCCCCAAGACACTGAAGCTTTCTTT,CSVVPQDTEAFF,-,TRBV29-1,few,TRBJ1-1
TGTGCCAGCAGTTCCTCGGTCTACAATGAGCAGTTCTTC,CASSSSVYNEQFF,-,TRBV27,-,TRBJ2-1
TGTGCCAGCAGCCGGGGAGGCTCGATCCCTGATACGCAGTATTTT,CASSRGGSIPDTQYF,-,TRBV7-9,-,TRBJ2-3
TGTGCCATCCACCCCGGAACAGATACGCAGTATTTT,CAIHPGTDTQYF,-,TRBV6-1,once,TRBJ2-3
TGTGCCAGCAGCTTAGGCGGGAGGAGTCGGGAGACCCAGTACTTC,CASSLGGRSRETQYF,TRBD2,TRBV7-9,-,TRBJ2-5
TGTGCCAGCAGGGGGGGGATTAACACCGGGGAGCTGTTTTTT,CASRGGINTGELFF,TRBD2,TRBV6-5,-,TRBJ2-2
TGTGCCTGGAGTGTACAAGGTTACGGCGAGCAGTACTTC,CAWSVQGYGEQYF,-,TRBV30,-,TRBJ2-7
TGTGCCAGCAGTCAAACCGTTTATCAGCCCCAGCATTTT,CASSQTVYQPQHF,-,TRBV27,few,TRBJ1-5
TGCGCCAGCAGCCCCAGGGAATTGAACACTGAAGCTTTCTTT,CASSPRELNTEAFF,-,TRBV4-1,few,TRBJ1-1
TGTGCCAGCAGCGTGCGGGTAGCGGGAGCGTGGGGATCGTACGAGCAGTACTTC,CASSVRVAGAWGSYEQYF,TRBD2,TRBV6-4,few,TRBJ2-7
TGCGCCAGCAGCCTTGGGACAGACTATGGCTACACCTTC,CASSLGTDYGYTF,TRBD1,TRBV4-1,few,TRBJ1-2
TGTGCCAGCAGCGCAGGGTCAGGTCCCTACGAGCAGTACTTC,CASSAGSGPYEQYF,-,TRBV11-2,-,TRBJ2-7
TGTGCCAGCAGCGTAGACGGGGCGGCGGGTCAGCCCCAGCATTTT,CASSVDGAAGQPQHF,-,TRBV9,-,TRBJ1-5
TGTGCCAGTAGTAGGGGACCCATCTATGGCTACACCTTC,CASSRGPIYGYTF,-,TRBV19,-,TRBJ1-2
TGTGCCTCCGGAGGCGGGAGTATCGATGAGCAGTTCTTC,CASGGGSIDEQFF,TRBD2,TRBV7-9,few,TRBJ2-1
TGCAGCGCCCTCAAATCAGCCGGTGGCACTGAAGCTTTCTTT,CSALKSAGGTEAFF,-,TRBV29-1,-,TRBJ1-1
TGCGCCAGCAGCCAAGAACCGGGATACTCCTACGAGCAGTACTTC,CASSQEPGYSYEQYF,-,TRBV4-1,few,TRBJ2-7
TGTGCCAGTAGTATTGTGAGGAGCTCCTACAATGAGCAGTTCTTC,CASSIVRSSYNEQFF,-,TRBV19,-,TRBJ2-1
TGTGCCAGCAGCTCGGAGGACACTAGCAATCAGCCCCAGCATTTT,CASSSEDTSNQPQHF,-,TRBV9,few,TRBJ1-5
TGTGCCAGCAGCGTAGAGTCTAGCGCAGGAGATACGCAGTATTTT,CASSVESSAGDTQYF,-,TRBV9,-,TRBJ2-3